This is a list of T cell receptor beta chains from one sample in a study of T cell changes during pregnancy in multiple sclerosis. Sequencing used immunoSEQ multiplex PCR; TCRdb keeps in-frame clones, though not all of them. The data show under 75,000 clones, with approximately 94% seen just once and 2.5% to 4% held by the top ten. The specimen was CD8+ T cells from peripheral blood mononuclear cells, collected in the second trimester of pregnancy. The receptors here all came from a female donor with multiple sclerosis, enrolled in a pregnancy study. Each CDR3 is given with its conserved first and last residue. A clone size is listed for some rows: how often the clone was seen (once, few, many), or a class if it is expanded.

j_gene	abundance	v_gene	CDR3aa
TRBJ2-3	few	TRBV6-4	CASSAGEDTQYF
TRBJ2-5	NA	TRBV19	CASSHRGWDSYDSQETQYF
TRBJ2-7	NA	TRBV5-4	CASSASGGRTAYEQYF
TRBJ2-7	NA	TRBV15	CATSRAREQYF
TRBJ1-2	few	TRBV9	CASSGRGANYGYTF
TRBJ2-7	once	TRBV28	CASSFTGNGYEQYF
TRBJ2-1	NA	TRBV30	CAWSYGTLDNEQFF
TRBJ2-3	NA	TRBV6-4	CASSNPGTRTQF
TRBJ2-1	NA	TRBV19	CASSPWDSHNEQFF
TRBJ2-1	NA	TRBV19	CATVAGGLFGEQFF
TRBJ2-2	NA	TRBV28	CASRDRNTGELFF
TRBJ2-7	once	TRBV6-1	CASWDRVSTYEQYF
TRBJ1-1	NA	TRBV29-1	CSVGAGTGAFF
TRBJ2-1	NA	TRBV5-5	CASSLWGGERHNEQFF
TRBJ2-5	NA	TRBV28	CASSFSGEETQYF
TRBJ2-1	NA	TRBV11-2	CASSRAGEGYNEQFF
TRBJ1-1	NA	TRBV27	CASKSMSEAFF
TRBJ1-2	NA	TRBV4-1	CASSQVAETNYGYTF
TRBJ2-3	NA	TRBV4-2	CASSSFKGLAGVPSTDTQYF
TRBJ1-5	NA	TRBV16	CASSQSGDQPQHF